Following are 25 T cell receptor beta chains from one sample sequenced in a study of T-cell reconstitution after alpha-beta-depleted transplantation in children. Preparing the TCRbeta library involved the use of unique molecular identifiers. TCRdb passed the PCR reads through MiXCR, listing each CDR3 protein once. The sample has hundreds of thousands of distinct CDR3 sequences; 16% are singletons. Source: PBMCs from the stem cell graft donor, taken from the stem cell graft. The source of these receptors is a human donor who donated a stem cell graft to a child with acute myeloid leukemia.

V gene TRBV4-2 combines with J gene TRBJ1-5, with TRBD1 matching 8 bases. Trimming cost V 4 bases and J 7 bases; bases outside gene matches: 15. The CDR3 has 17 residues. Germline lookup yields CDR1 LGHNA and CDR2 YNFKEQ. CDR3 sequence: CASSRSVGGQGGQPQHF. The CDR3 nucleotides read TGTGCCAGCAGCCGGTCAGTCGGTGGACAGGGAGGCCAGCCCCAGCATTTT.

This clonotype was observed at least ten times. The V and J genes are TRBV29-1 and TRBJ2-1; TRBD2 aligns across 9 bases. CDR1 SQVTM and CDR2 ANQGSEA come from the germline V gene. The CDR3 is 12 residues long. V gave up 4 bases and J gave up 6 bases; unmatched junction bases: 1. The CDR3 region has the DNA TGCAGCGTTGCACTAGCGGGCAATGAGCAGTTCTTC. Amino acids: CSVALAGNEQFF.

This chain links TRBV20-1 with TRBJ2-2; possibly TRBD2 for D (5 bases). The length of the CDR3 is 15 residues. Germline CDR1 is DFQATT and CDR2 is SNEGSKA (reference sequence). V was clipped by 0 bases and J by 6 bases, with 14 bases between them. CDR3 amino acids: CSARDPRGASGELFF. The CDR3 DNA follows: TGCAGTGCTAGAGATCCCCGGGGAGCATCCGGGGAGCTGTTTTTT.

This clonotype was seen at least ten times. The genes are TRBV7-8 and TRBJ2-7; D is unresolved. The CDR3 loop spans 12 amino acids. With 4 bases removed from V and 3 bases from J, the gap between germline ends came to 7 bases. Germline V gene sequence: CDR1 SGHVS, CDR2 FQNEAQ. The CDR3 DNA follows: TGTGCCAGCAGCTCTCGGGTCTACGAGCAGTACTTC. It translates to CASSSRVYEQYF.

This clonotype was seen a few times. V is TRBV12-3 or TRBV12-4 and J is TRBJ1-2; 9 bases agree with TRBD1. Trimming cost V 5 bases and J 5 bases; bases outside gene matches: 12. The CDR3 runs 16 residues. CDR3 sequence reads: CASSPPPSGTGYGYTF. The CDR3 bases are TGTGCCAGCAGTCCGCCTCCCTCCGGGACAGGGTATGGCTACACCTTC.

This clonotype has only a few counts. This rearrangement joins TRBV20-1 to TRBJ1-5, with D tentatively TRBD1 (6 bases). Trimming took off 8 bases at V and 0 bases at J, with 23 bases between the two ends. The CDR3 length is 17 residues. The germline CDR1 and CDR2 sequences are DFQATT and SNEGSKA (reference sequence). CDR3 amino acids: CSLPGSLGGYSNQPQHF. The CDR3, as DNA: TGCAGTTTACCCGGGAGCCTAGGGGGTTATAGCAATCAGCCCCAGCATTTT.

The chain uses TRBV5-1 and TRBJ1-1; D is possibly TRBD1 (5 bases). Germline lookup yields CDR1 SGHRS and CDR2 YFSETQ. The CDR3 contains 15 residues. V lost 0 bases and J 5 bases, leaving 14 bases between the germline ends. The CDR3 loop is CASSLDGGLRTEAFF. The CDR3 DNA reads as TGCGCCAGCAGCTTGGACGGGGGATTGCGGACTGAAGCTTTCTTT.

This clonotype was recorded a few times. The rearrangement uses TRBV7-2 and TRBJ1-5; D is undetermined. V was pared by 2 bases and J by 7 bases, with 15 bases between. Germline V CDR1 and CDR2: SGHTA, FQGNSA. The CDR3 extends over 15 amino acids. The CDR3 protein is CASSLSGSGTQPQHF. CDR3 nucleotide sequence: TGTGCCAGCAGCTTATCCGGGTCCGGAACCCAGCCCCAGCATTTT. Drawing the rest from reference TRBV7-2 and TRBJ1-5, the complete variable domain is GAGVSQSPSNKVTEKGKDVELRCDPISGHTALYWYRQSLGQGLEFLIYFQGNSAPDKSGLPSDRFSAERTGGSVSTLTIQRTQQEDSAVYLCASSLSGSGTQPQHFGDGTRLSIL.

The chain combines TRBV19 with TRBJ2-6, with TRBD1 matching 12 bases. In germline, CDR1 is LNHDA, CDR2 SQIVND (reference sequence). The length of the CDR3 is 16 residues. V lost 8 bases to trimming and J lost 0 bases; unmatched junction nucleotides: 2. The CDR3 DNA is TGTGCCAGTGGGACAGGGGGCGCCTCTGGGGCCAACGTCCTGACTTTC. It specifies CASGTGGASGANVLTF.

This clonotype was counted at least ten times. DNA of the CDR3: TGCAGTGCTAGAGTCTCGGCAGGGGAAGCTTTCTTT. Translation gives CSARVSAGEAFF. V is TRBV20-1 and J is TRBJ1-1, with a tentative D call TRBD1 (5 bases). Per germline, CDR1 DFQATT and CDR2 SNEGSKA (reference sequence). Trimming shortened V by 1 base and J by 8 bases, and 11 bases separated the two germline ends. The CDR3 consists of 12 residues.

The chain is built from TRBV6-1 and TRBJ2-5; 10 bases line up with TRBD2. After removal of 6 bases from V and 2 bases from J, the junction contained 3 bases not matched to a gene. The CDR3 consists of 14 residues. Germline V gives CDR1 MNHNS, CDR2 SASEGT. CDR3 sequence (DNA): TGTGCCAGCAGGCTAGCGGGGGAGCAAGAGACCCAGTACTTC. It is translated as CASRLAGEQETQYF.

This chain connects TRBV7-2 to TRBJ1-1; 7 bases are a match to TRBD1. This CDR3 has 16 residues. V was clipped by 2 bases and J by 0 bases; unmatched bases: 6. Looked up from germline, CDR1 is SGHTA and CDR2 is FQGNSA. CDR3 sequence (DNA): TGTGCCAGCAGCTTAACGACAGGGTTCATGAACACTGAAGCTTTCTTT. Protein sequence: CASSLTTGFMNTEAFF.

This clonotype was seen repeatedly, ten times or more. The chain employs TRBV29-1 and TRBJ1-3; D unclear. V lost 7 bases and J 4 bases, leaving 17 bases between the germline ends. The CDR3 covers 14 residues. CDR1 and CDR2 (germline): SQVTM, ANQGSEA. CDR3 loop: CSARRRDLGNTIYF. The DNA of the CDR3 is TGCAGCGCCCGGAGGAGGGATTTAGGAAACACCATATATTTT.

This clonotype was found a few times. The chain employs TRBV5-1 and TRBJ2-3; D assignment may be TRBD1 or TRBD2 (6 bases each). Germline V gives CDR1 SGHRS, CDR2 YFSETQ. This CDR3 has 14 amino acids. V was clipped by 4 bases and J by 2 bases, with 11 bases between them. The CDR3 protein is CASSVGGVTDTQYF. The CDR3 DNA sequence: TGCGCCAGCAGCGTCGGGGGCGTCACAGATACGCAGTATTTT.

In its sample, this clonotype was seen many times. The rearrangement joins TRBV20-1 to TRBJ2-3; D might be TRBD1 or TRBD2, each matching 5 bases. V lost 3 bases and J 9 bases, leaving 22 bases between the germline ends. Germline V gene lookup returns CDR1 DFQATT and CDR2 SNEGSKA (reference sequence). This CDR3 comprises 15 residues. The CDR3 coding sequence is TGCAGTGCTAGGGACCTAAATGGGACCACCAGAACGCAGTATTTT. This translates into CSARDLNGTTRTQYF.

This clonotype has at least ten counts. This chain uses TRBV5-1 with TRBJ2-5, with D tentatively TRBD1 (5 bases). This CDR3 contains 13 residues. The ends were cut back, 5 bases at V and 5 bases at J, with 13 bases in the middle. The V gene's germline CDR1 is SGHRS and CDR2 YFSETQ. CDR3 coding DNA: TGCGCCAGCAGTTTCTCAGGGATGGAGACCCAGTACTTC. Translated, it gives CASSFSGMETQYF. Drawing the rest from reference TRBV5-1 and TRBJ2-5, the complete variable domain is KAGVTQTPRYLIKTRGQQVTLSCSPISGHRSVSWYQQTPGQGLQFLFEYFSETQRNKGNFPGRFSGRQFSNSRSEMNVSTLELGDSALYLCASSFSGMETQYFGPGTRLLVL.

This chain connects TRBV20-1 to TRBJ2-1; D gene uncertain. Per the germline V gene, CDR1 is DFQATT and CDR2 is SNEGSKA (reference sequence). This CDR3 is built from 14 residues. V lost 3 bases to trimming and J lost 6 bases, with 15 bases between them. CDR3 sequence: CSASPSPLGNEQFF. The CDR3 region has the DNA TGCAGTGCTAGCCCCTCCCCACTGGGCAATGAGCAGTTCTTC.

In this sample, this clonotype turned up many times. The rearrangement uses TRBV4-3 and TRBJ1-2; no firm D call. Germline V gives CDR1 LGHNA, CDR2 YSLEER. This CDR3 contains 13 residues. Trimming took off 0 bases at V and 5 bases at J, with 7 bases between the two ends. CDR3 DNA: TGCGCCAGCAGCCAAGAGGGTGGGTATGGCTACACCTTC. It specifies CASSQEGGYGYTF.

This clonotype was found a few times. V and J are TRBV12-3 or TRBV12-4 and TRBJ2-3; possible D gene TRBD1, 7 bases. V gave up 5 bases and J gave up 3 bases, with 12 bases separating them. There are 14 residues in the CDR3. The CDR3 spells CASSQAGGTDTQYF. CDR3 DNA sequence: TGTGCCAGCAGTCAGGCAGGGGGGACAGATACGCAGTATTTT.

There are many counts of this clonotype. The chain recombines TRBV20-1 with TRBJ1-6, with D possibly matching TRBD1 (5 bases). From germline, CDR1 is DFQATT and CDR2 SNEGSKA (reference sequence). Trimming removed 6 bases at V and 6 bases at J, with 15 bases between. The CDR3 extends over 14 amino acids. The CDR3 loop reads CSAPWQGANSPLHF. CDR3 sequence (DNA): TGCAGTGCCCCTTGGCAGGGTGCTAATTCACCCCTCCACTTT.

The chain couples TRBV24-1 to TRBJ2-1, with D hard to call. The CDR3 contains 14 residues. V dropped 5 bases and J dropped 7 bases, with 14 bases sitting between them. Germline V gene lookup returns CDR1 KGHDR and CDR2 SFDVKD. The DNA for the CDR3 is TGTGCCACCAGTGGGGCAGTTAGGGCAAATGAGCAGTTCTTC. Amino acids: CATSGAVRANEQFF.

The genes are TRBV6-5 and TRBJ1-2; TRBD1 matches at 10 bases. There are 15 residues in the CDR3. V was pared by 4 bases and J by 3 bases, with 5 bases of the junction left unmatched. Germline values: CDR1 MNHEY, CDR2 SVGAGI. The CDR3 DNA follows: TGTGCCAGCAGTTTGACAGGGGGCAGTGACTATGGCTACACCTTC. Its translation: CASSLTGGSDYGYTF.

This clonotype was observed many times. The chain carries TRBV20-1 and TRBJ2-7; D possibly uses TRBD1 or TRBD2 (6 bases each). V gave up 0 bases and J gave up 0 bases, with 12 bases separating them. CDR1 and CDR2 from the germline V gene are DFQATT and SNEGSKA (reference sequence). The CDR3 is made up of 15 amino acids. CDR3 DNA: TGCAGTGCTAGAGATTGGAGGGGGAGCTCCTACGAGCAGTACTTC. As protein: CSARDWRGSSYEQYF.

This clonotype has a count of ten or more. This may be a read error: a much more frequent sequence differs by one nucleotide. CDR3 DNA: TGTGCCAGCAGCTTCCTCACAGATACGCAGTATTTT. This codes for CASSFLTDTQYF. V and J are TRBV5-1 and TRBJ2-3; D remains ambiguous. CDR3 length: 12 residues. Germline CDR1 SGHRS, CDR2 YFSETQ.

In its sample, this clonotype was seen many times. The chain combines TRBV24-1 with TRBJ2-7; possibly TRBD1 or TRBD2 for D (6 bases each). CDR3 size: 13 residues. V lost 4 bases and J 3 bases, leaving 9 bases between the germline ends. CDR1 KGHDR and CDR2 SFDVKD come from the germline V gene. The CDR3 DNA follows: TGTGCCACCAGTGAACAGGGACTCTACGAGCAGTACTTC. Protein product: CATSEQGLYEQYF.